This is a list of T cell receptor beta chains from one sample in a study of blood T cell repertoires in COVID-19. Generated by immunoSEQ multiplex PCR, the TCRdb table keeps only in-frame clones and is missing some. The sample includes about 120,000 clones, roughly 87% of them seen just once. Sequencing input: peripheral blood. The receptor set was obtained from a man aged 80 or over with acute or convalescent COVID-19. The CDR3 runs from the conserved cysteine through the conserved F or W. D genes are given only for firm matches. Size is stated for part of the rows, as once, few or many counts, or as a class when the clone is expanded.

13	-	-	TRBV11-2	TRBJ1-1	TGTGCCAGCAGCTTATGGCAAGGGGCTGAAGCTTTCTTT	CASSLWQGAEAFF
15	TRBD1	-	TRBV6-6	TRBJ1-6	TGTGCCAGCAGTTACCTGACAGGGGAGGAATCACCCCTCCACTTT	CASSYLTGEESPLHF
12	-	-	TRBV5-1	TRBJ2-5	TGCGCCAGCAGCTTGGCCGGGGAGACCCAGTACTTC	CASSLAGETQYF
13	-	-	TRBV14	TRBJ1-1	TGTGCCAGCAGTGAAGCTTTGAACACTGAAGCTTTCTTT	CASSEALNTEAFF
15	TRBD2	-	TRBV7-3	TRBJ2-1	TGTGCCAGCAGCTCTAGCGGGGAGCCCTACAATGAGCAGTTCTTC	CASSSSGEPYNEQFF
19	TRBD2	-	TRBV5-1	TRBJ2-6	TGCGCCAGCAGTCCAGGGACTAGCGGGGCCTTCTCTGGGGCCAACGTCCTGACTTTC	CASSPGTSGAFSGANVLTF
13	-	-	TRBV5-5	TRBJ1-5	TGTGCCAGCAGCTTGGACAGTTATCAGCCCCAGCATTTT	CASSLDSYQPQHF
13	TRBD1	-	TRBV6-2/TRBV6-3	TRBJ2-7	TGTGCCAGCAGTTACCGATCCGACAGGGTCCAGTACTTC	CASSYRSDRVQYF
16	TRBD2	-	TRBV27	TRBJ2-2	TGTGCCAGCAGTTCCGTCCGGGGGGTTCACACCGGGGAGCTGTTTTTT	CASSSVRGVHTGELFF
17	-	few	TRBV5-3	TRBJ1-6	TGTGCCAGAAGCTTGGCCGTACAGAGCTCCTATAATTCACCCCTCCACTTT	CARSLAVQSSYNSPLHF
15	TRBD1	-	TRBV4-2	TRBJ1-4	TGTGCCAGCAGCCAGGTTACAGGGGCGGGTGAAAAACTGTTTTTT	CASSQVTGAGEKLFF